The rows below give T cell receptor beta chains drawn from one sample of a study of blood T cell repertoires in COVID-19. Here immunoSEQ multiplex PCR was the method, and the copy in TCRdb shows in-frame clones only, minus some. The sample shows tens of thousands of clones, around nine tenths of them seen only once. What was sequenced was peripheral blood. The receptors shown here come from a man over 45 with active or convalescent COVID-19. Each CDR3 is given with its conserved first and last residue.

J gene | V gene | CDR3 protein
TRBJ1-2 | TRBV18 | CASSPGATSNYGYTF
TRBJ2-5 | TRBV7-9 | CASSLDGGQETQYF
TRBJ2-5 | TRBV12-2 | CASRLEQYRASPSKETQYF
TRBJ1-3 | TRBV5-1 | CASSDGTGRNTIYF
TRBJ2-3 | TRBV4-2 | CASSQEGVAVSTDTQYF
TRBJ2-3 | TRBV28 | CASGLPDTQYF
TRBJ1-1 | TRBV27 | CASSLGGVRTEAFF
TRBJ2-5 | TRBV7-9 | CASSPESTRETQYF
TRBJ1-1 | TRBV5-4 | CASSLPGTANTEAFF
TRBJ2-1 | TRBV28 | CASSKDTGPYNEQFF
TRBJ1-6 | TRBV2 | CASSGRQPYNSPLHF
TRBJ2-1 | TRBV15 | CATSRDEGALRGQFF
TRBJ1-4 | TRBV28 | CASSLGGTGDEKLFF
TRBJ1-3 | TRBV7-2 | CASSTYTGNTIYF
TRBJ1-3 | TRBV7-9 | CASSLGLGNTIYF
TRBJ2-1 | TRBV5-1 | CASRTSGGSYNEQFF
TRBJ1-2 | TRBV28 | CASSFGDRVHYGYTF
TRBJ2-1 | TRBV14 | CASSPYSLLAGGPNSSYNEQFF
TRBJ1-2 | TRBV4-3 | CASSREQGGFPHGYTF
TRBJ1-6 | TRBV19 | CASSGQGDSPLHF
TRBJ2-3 | TRBV5-4 | CASSLGGTGPDTQYF
TRBJ2-2 | TRBV7-9 | CASSFQGTGELFF
TRBJ1-4 | TRBV28 | CASSLMEANEKLFF
TRBJ2-3 | TRBV27 | CASRFQGDRAPDTQYF
TRBJ1-6 | TRBV28 | CASSTGQGSSPLHF
TRBJ2-1 | TRBV2 | CASRLLVAGSEQFF
TRBJ1-1 | TRBV29-1 | CSVARQGSEAFF
TRBJ1-2 | TRBV2 | CASSADRYYGYTF
TRBJ1-1 | TRBV5-4 | CASSETGKGMNTEAFF
TRBJ2-1 | TRBV10-1 | CASSRQGVGQFF
TRBJ2-5 | TRBV9 | CASSVDPERSQYF
TRBJ2-7 | TRBV7-7 | CASSLEPTGPYEQYF
TRBJ2-6 | TRBV7-9 | CASSLGTHGSGANVLTF
TRBJ2-2 | TRBV5-1 | CASRITGMNTGELFF
TRBJ2-1 | TRBV9 | CASSQGGLAGIYNEQFF
TRBJ2-5 | TRBV7-2 | CASSTTSGETQYF
TRBJ2-2 | TRBV18 | CASSPLGASTGELFF
TRBJ1-6 | TRBV2 | CASSEGGTGGFNSPLHF
TRBJ2-2 | TRBV7-2 | CASSLDGELKTGELFF
TRBJ1-1 | TRBV11-2 | CASSYGTGGTEAFF
TRBJ1-1 | TRBV5-1 | CASSQGQLPPYTEAFF
TRBJ1-6 | TRBV16 | CASSQSFGSSYNSPLHF
TRBJ2-4 | TRBV15 | CATSRGQGQGNIQYF
TRBJ2-3 | TRBV21-1 | CASSNPSGRYTDTQYF
TRBJ1-4 | TRBV15 | CATSRDRAGRGKEKLFF
TRBJ1-1 | TRBV7-8 | CASSLEVRVNTEAFF
TRBJ2-5 | TRBV19 | CASSIDSLAGQETQYF
TRBJ2-1 | TRBV4-2 | CASSQEGANEQFF
TRBJ1-4 | TRBV28 | CASSFSVEKLFF
TRBJ1-5 | TRBV5-1 | CASSSERANQPQHF